This paragraph reports one T cell receptor (beta chain). The assay was immunoSEQ multiplex PCR, and TCRdb's table has in-frame clones only and misses some. The sample yields approximately 21,000 clones, 86% seen once. The V and J ends lost 4 bases and 7 bases, in that order; junction bases with no gene match: 13. Germline V gene lookup returns CDR1 SGHAT and CDR2 FQNNGV. This CDR3 region has 16 residues. This record belongs to a study of blood T cell repertoires in COVID-19. The overall study: The origin of the acute and convalescent COVID-19 samples was the United States, Italy and Spain.

The chain combines TRBV11-2 with TRBJ2-1; 7 bases are a match to TRBD2. The sequenced sample consisted of peripheral blood. The receptor was isolated from an elderly woman with active or convalescent COVID-19. CDR3 bases: TGTGCCAGCAGCTACCTGCGCGGGAGACGGAGGAATGAGCAGTTCTTC. Translation gives CASSYLRGRRRNEQFF. Using reference TRBV11-2 and TRBJ2-1 for the parts outside the CDR3, the full variable domain is EAGVAQSPRYKIIEKRQSVAFWCNPISGHATLYWYQQILGQGPKLLIQFQNNGVVDDSQLPKDRFSAERLKGVDSTLKIQPAKLEDSAVYLCASSYLRGRRRNEQFFGPGTRLTVL.